The 11 T cell receptor beta chains listed next were all sequenced from one sample in a study of T-cell reconstitution after alpha-beta-depleted transplantation in children. It was with unique molecular identifiers that the TCRbeta library was prepared. Using its own MiXCR run on the PCR reads, TCRdb lists one record per CDR3 protein. The sample comprises about 180,000 distinct CDR3 sequences, 11% of which are singletons, and roughly an eighth rests with the top ten. The sample consisted of PBMCs, taken before TCRalphabeta/CD19-depleted stem cell transplant. The receptors shown here come from a boy aged 2 to 9 with acute myeloid leukemia, due to receive a stem cell transplant.

This clonotype has ten or more counts. The chain links TRBV7-2 to TRBJ1-6, with 8 bases identical to TRBD1. The CDR3 is 15 amino acids. The germline V gene has CDR1 SGHTA and CDR2 FQGNSA. The trim removed 5 bases at V and 7 bases at J, leaving 7 bases unmatched. The CDR3 bases are TGTGCCAGCAGCACCGCAGGGGGCGGAAATTCACCCCTCCACTTT. It is translated as CASSTAGGGNSPLHF. Using reference TRBV7-2 and TRBJ1-6 for the parts outside the CDR3, the full variable domain is GAGVSQSPSNKVTEKGKDVELRCDPISGHTALYWYRQSLGQGLEFLIYFQGNSAPDKSGLPSDRFSAERTGGSVSTLTIQRTQQEDSAVYLCASSTAGGGNSPLHFGNGTRLTVT.

This chain links TRBV20-1 with TRBJ2-1, with 8 bases that match TRBD2. V gave up 3 bases and J gave up 2 bases; unmatched junction bases: 9. The CDR3 is 16 residues long. From germline, CDR1 is DFQATT and CDR2 SNEGSKA (reference sequence). The DNA for the CDR3 is TGCAGTGCTAGTTGGGTACTAGCGGCTACCTACAATGAGCAGTTCTTC. Translated, it gives CSASWVLAATYNEQFF.

This clonotype was seen many times. The chain employs TRBV6-5 and TRBJ1-4, with TRBD1 identical over 9 bases. Trimming took 0 bases from V and 4 from J; bases not matched to a gene: 9. This CDR3 has 18 amino acids. The germline gives CDR1 MNHEY, CDR2 SVGAGI. The CDR3 spells CASSYSQHLTGGNEKLFF. The CDR3 bases are TGTGCCAGCAGTTACTCCCAACACCTGACAGGGGGTAATGAAAAACTGTTTTTT.

This clonotype was counted at least ten times. The chain joins TRBV7-2 to TRBJ2-5; 7 bases line up with TRBD1. V lost 4 bases, J lost 4 bases, and 9 bases stayed unmatched. The CDR3 spans 15 residues. Looked up from germline, CDR1 is SGHTA and CDR2 is FQGNSA. CDR3 sequence reads: CASSSQPQGRETQYF. The CDR3 DNA is TGTGCCAGCAGCTCCCAGCCACAGGGGAGAGAGACCCAGTACTTC.

This clonotype was observed a few times. V usage is TRBV5-1 and J usage is TRBJ1-1; D gene ambiguous. Looked up from germline, CDR1 is SGHRS and CDR2 is YFSETQ. This CDR3 comprises 14 residues. The V and J ends lost 0 bases and 5 bases respectively, with 11 bases between them. CDR3 DNA sequence: TGCGCCAGCAGCTTGGTTCGGGGTCGAACTGAAGCTTTCTTT. It yields the protein CASSLVRGRTEAFF.

This clonotype was observed at least ten times. The CDR3 nucleotides are TGCGCCAGCAGCCAACAGTCGGGGAACACCGGGGAGCTGTTTTTT. This encodes CASSQQSGNTGELFF. The chain has TRBV4-1 and TRBJ2-2; unclear D gene. The length of the CDR3 is 15 residues. CDR1 and CDR2 (germline): MGHRA, YSYEKL. V gave up 2 bases and J gave up 1 base, with 8 bases separating them.

The chain employs TRBV7-8 and TRBJ2-1, with D possibly TRBD2 on 5 matching bases. Trimming stripped 5 bases from V and 10 bases from J, with 15 bases between. The CDR3 runs 13 residues. Germline CDR1 reads SGHVS; CDR2 reads FQNEAQ. CDR3 nucleotides: TGTGCCAGCAGCGTCACGCGGGTAGGGGAGCAGTTCTTC. Its translation is CASSVTRVGEQFF.

There are many counts of this clonotype. The chain has TRBV7-9 and TRBJ2-3; 8 nucleotides line up with TRBD1. In germline, CDR1 is SEHNR, CDR2 FQNEAQ (reference sequence). Losses at the gene ends were 2 bases for V and 1 base for J; bases not matched to a gene: 8. This CDR3 is 17 amino acids long. CDR3 nucleotide sequence: TGTGCCAGCAGCTTACCAAGGACAGGGCCTGGCACAGATACGCAGTATTTT. Translation: CASSLPRTGPGTDTQYF. The full variable domain, in which reference TRBV7-9 and TRBJ2-3 provide the parts outside the CDR3, is DTGVSQNPRHKITKRGQNVTFRCDPISEHNRLYWYRQTLGQGPEFLTYFQNEAQLEKSRLLSDRFSAERPKGSFSTLEIQRTEQGDSAMYLCASSLPRTGPGTDTQYFGPGTRLTVL.

This clonotype was counted many times. This chain joins TRBV28 and TRBJ2-3; 7 bases agree with TRBD1. The V and J ends lost 4 bases and 10 bases, in that order; junction bases with no gene match: 23. Germline CDR1 and CDR2: MDHEN and SYDVKM. CDR3 length equals 18 residues. CDR3 DNA: TGTGCCAGCAGTTCGGGTCGTCCACGTCGCTCGACAGGGCTGGCGCAGTATTTT. It translates to CASSSGRPRRSTGLAQYF.

This clonotype has ten or more counts. The J gene is TRBJ1-5, the V gene TRBV20-1; 7 bases are a match to TRBD1. The CDR3 is 15 residues long. The V and J ends lost 5 bases and 3 bases, in that order; junction bases with no gene match: 10. Per germline, CDR1 DFQATT and CDR2 SNEGSKA (reference sequence). DNA for the CDR3: TGCAGTGCTTGCCCCAGGGGGGGTTTCAATCAGCCCCAGCATTTT. Translated: CSACPRGGFNQPQHF.

This clonotype has ten or more counts. This chain uses TRBV15 with TRBJ1-3, with no clear D. V was cut by 3 bases and J by 0 bases, with 9 bases left in between. Germline values: CDR1 LNHNV, CDR2 YYDKDF (reference sequence). The CDR3 contains 15 residues. CDR3 nucleotides: TGTGCCACCAGCAGGAGTCCTGACTCTGGAAACACCATATATTTT. It encodes CATSRSPDSGNTIYF.